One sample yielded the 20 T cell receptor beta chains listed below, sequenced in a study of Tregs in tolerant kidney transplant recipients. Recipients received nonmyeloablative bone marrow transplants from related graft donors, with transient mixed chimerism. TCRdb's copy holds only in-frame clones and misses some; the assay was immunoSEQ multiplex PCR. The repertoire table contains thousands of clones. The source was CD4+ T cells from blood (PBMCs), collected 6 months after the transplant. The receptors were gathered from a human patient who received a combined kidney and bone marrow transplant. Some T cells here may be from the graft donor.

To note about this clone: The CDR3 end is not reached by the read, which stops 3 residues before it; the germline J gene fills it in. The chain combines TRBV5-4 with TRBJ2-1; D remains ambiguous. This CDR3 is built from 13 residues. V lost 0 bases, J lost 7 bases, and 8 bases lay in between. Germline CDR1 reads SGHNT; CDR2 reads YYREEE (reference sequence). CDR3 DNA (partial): TGTGCCAGCAGCTTGGTTGGTAGAAATGAG. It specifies CASSLVGRNE. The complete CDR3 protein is CASSLVGRNEQFF.

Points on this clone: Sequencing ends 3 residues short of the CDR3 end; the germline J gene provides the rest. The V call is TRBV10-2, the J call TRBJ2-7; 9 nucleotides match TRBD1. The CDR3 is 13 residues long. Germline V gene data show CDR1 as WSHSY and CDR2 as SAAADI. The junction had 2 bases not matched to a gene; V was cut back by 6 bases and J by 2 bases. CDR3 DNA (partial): TGCGCCAGCAGCAGACAGGGGGCCTACGAG. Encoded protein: CASSRQGAYE. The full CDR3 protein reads CASSRQGAYEQYF.

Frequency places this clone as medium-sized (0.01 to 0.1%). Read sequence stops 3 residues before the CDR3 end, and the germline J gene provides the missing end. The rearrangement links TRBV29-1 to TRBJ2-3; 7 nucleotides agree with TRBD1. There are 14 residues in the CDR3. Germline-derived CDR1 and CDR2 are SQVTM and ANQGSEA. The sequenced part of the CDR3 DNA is TGCAGCGGTGCATGGACAGGTGGGCCCACCCCG. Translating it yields CSGAWTGGPTP. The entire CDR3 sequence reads CSGAWTGGPTPQYF.

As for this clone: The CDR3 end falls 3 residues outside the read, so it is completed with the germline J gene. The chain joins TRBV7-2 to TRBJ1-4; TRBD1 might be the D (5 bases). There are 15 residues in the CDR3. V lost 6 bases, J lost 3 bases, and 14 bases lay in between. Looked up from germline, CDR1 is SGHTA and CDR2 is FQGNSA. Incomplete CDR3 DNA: TGTGCCAGCAGTCCGGGCGGGGGGGCTAATGAAAAA. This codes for CASSPGGGANEK. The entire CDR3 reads CASSPGGGANEKLFF.

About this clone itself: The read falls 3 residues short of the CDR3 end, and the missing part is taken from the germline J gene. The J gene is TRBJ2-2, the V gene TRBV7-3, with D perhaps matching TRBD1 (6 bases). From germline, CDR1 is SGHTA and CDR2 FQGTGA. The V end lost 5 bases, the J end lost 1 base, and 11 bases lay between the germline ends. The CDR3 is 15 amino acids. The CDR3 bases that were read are TGTGCCAGCAGCCTCGACAGGATGAACACCGGGGAG. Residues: CASSLDRMNTGE. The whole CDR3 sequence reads CASSLDRMNTGELFF.

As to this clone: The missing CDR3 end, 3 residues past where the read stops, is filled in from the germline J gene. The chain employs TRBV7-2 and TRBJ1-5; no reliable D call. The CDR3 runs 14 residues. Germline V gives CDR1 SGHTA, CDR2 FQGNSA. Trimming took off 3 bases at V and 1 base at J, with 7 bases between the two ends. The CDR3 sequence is CASSLDLSNQPQHF. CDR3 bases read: TGTGCCAGCAGCTTGGACTTGAGCAATCAGCCC.

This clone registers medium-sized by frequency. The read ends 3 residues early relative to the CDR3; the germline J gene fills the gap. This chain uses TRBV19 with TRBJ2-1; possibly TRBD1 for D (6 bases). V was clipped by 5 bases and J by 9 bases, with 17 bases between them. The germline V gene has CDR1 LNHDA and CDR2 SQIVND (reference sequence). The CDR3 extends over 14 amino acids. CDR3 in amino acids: CASSSSTGLAEQFF. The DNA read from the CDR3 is TGTGCCAGTAGTTCATCGACAGGTTTGGCTGAG.

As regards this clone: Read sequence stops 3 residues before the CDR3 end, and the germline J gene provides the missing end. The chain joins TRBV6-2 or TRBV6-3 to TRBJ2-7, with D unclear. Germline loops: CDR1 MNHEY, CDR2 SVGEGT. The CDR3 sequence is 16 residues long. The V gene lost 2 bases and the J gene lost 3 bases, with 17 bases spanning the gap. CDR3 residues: CASSYLPGRYDYEQYF. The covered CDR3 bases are TGTGCCAGCAGTTACCTCCCGGGTCGATACGACTACGAG.

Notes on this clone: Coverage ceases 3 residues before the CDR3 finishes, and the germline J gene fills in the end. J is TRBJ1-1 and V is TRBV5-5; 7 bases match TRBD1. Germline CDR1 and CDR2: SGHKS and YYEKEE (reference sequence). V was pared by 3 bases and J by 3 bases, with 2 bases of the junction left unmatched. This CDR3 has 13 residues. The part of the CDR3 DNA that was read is TGTGCCAGCAGCTGGGGGACAGACACTGAA. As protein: CASSWGTDTE. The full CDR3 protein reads CASSWGTDTEAFF.

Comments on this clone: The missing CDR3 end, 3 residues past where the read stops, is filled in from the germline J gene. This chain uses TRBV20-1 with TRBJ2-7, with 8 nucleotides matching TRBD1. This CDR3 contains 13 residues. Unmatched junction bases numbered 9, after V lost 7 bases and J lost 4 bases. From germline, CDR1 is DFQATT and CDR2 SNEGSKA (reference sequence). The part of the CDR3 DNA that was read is TGCAGTGGGAGGACAGGGAGGTTTTACGAG. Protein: CSGRTGRFYE. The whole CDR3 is CSGRTGRFYEQYF.

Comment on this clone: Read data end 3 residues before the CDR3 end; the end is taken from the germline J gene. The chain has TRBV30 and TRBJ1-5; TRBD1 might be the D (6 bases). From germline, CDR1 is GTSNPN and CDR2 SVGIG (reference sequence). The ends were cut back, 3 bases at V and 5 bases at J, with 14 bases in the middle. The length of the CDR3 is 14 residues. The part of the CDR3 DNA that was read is TGTGCCTGGAGCTCCGGTGGGGGCTATCAGCCC. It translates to CAWSSGGGYQP. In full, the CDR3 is CAWSSGGGYQPQHF.

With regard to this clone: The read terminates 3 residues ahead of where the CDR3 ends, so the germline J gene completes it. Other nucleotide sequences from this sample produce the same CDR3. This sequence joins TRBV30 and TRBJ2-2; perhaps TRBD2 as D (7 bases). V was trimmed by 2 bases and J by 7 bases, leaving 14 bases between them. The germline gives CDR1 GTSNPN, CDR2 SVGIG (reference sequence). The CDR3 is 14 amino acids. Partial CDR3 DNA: TGTGCCTGGAGTAGAGGGGGGGTGGTCGGGGAG. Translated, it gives CAWSRGGVVGE. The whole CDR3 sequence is CAWSRGGVVGELFF.

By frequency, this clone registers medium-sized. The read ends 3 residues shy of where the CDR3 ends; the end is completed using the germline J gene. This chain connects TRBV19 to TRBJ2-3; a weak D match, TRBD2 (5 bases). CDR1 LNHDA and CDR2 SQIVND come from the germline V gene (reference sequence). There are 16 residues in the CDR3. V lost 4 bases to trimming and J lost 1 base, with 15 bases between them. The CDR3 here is CASSTLRPGGTDTQYF. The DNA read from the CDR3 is TGTGCCAGTAGTACGCTGCGCCCCGGGGGCACAGATACG.

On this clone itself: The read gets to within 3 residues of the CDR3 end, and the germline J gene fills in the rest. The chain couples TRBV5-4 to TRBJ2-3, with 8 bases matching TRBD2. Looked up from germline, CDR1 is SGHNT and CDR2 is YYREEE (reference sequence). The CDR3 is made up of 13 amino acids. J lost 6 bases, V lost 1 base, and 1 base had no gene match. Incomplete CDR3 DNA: TGTGCCAGCAGCTTGCGGGGGGGGGATACG. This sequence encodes CASSLRGGDT. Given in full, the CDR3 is CASSLRGGDTQYF.

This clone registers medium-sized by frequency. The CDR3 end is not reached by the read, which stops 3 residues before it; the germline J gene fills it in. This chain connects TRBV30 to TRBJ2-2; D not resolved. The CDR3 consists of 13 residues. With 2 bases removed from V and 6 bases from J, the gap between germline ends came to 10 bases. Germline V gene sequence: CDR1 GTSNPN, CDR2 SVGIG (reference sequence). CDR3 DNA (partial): TGTGCCTGGAGTCGTCCCAGGCCCGGGGAG. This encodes CAWSRPRPGE. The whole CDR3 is CAWSRPRPGELFF.

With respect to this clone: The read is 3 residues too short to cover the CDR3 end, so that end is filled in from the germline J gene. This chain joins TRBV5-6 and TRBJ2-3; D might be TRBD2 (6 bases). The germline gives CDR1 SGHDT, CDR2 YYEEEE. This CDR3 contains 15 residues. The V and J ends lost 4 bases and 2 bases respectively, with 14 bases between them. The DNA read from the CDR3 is TGTGCCAGCAGCCAGGGACTGGGGCCCACAGATACG. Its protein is CASSQGLGPTDT. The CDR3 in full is CASSQGLGPTDTQYF.

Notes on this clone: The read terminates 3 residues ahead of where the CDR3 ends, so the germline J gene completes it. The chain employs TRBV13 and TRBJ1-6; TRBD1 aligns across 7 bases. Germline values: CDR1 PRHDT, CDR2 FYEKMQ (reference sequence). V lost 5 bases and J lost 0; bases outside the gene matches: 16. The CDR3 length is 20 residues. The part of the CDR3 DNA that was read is TGTGCCAGCAGCCAGCAAAAGATGGACAGGCCTAGCTCCTATAATTCACCC. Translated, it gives CASSQQKMDRPSSYNSP. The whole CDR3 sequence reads CASSQQKMDRPSSYNSPLHF.

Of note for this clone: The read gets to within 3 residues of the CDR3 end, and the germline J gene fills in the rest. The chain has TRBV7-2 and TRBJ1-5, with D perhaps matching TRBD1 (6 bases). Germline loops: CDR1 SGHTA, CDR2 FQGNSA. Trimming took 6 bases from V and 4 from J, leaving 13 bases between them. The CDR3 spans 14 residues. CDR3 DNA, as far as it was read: TGTGCCAGCAGGACTACAGGGTTGAATCAGCCC. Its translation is CASRTTGLNQP. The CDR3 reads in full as CASRTTGLNQPQHF.

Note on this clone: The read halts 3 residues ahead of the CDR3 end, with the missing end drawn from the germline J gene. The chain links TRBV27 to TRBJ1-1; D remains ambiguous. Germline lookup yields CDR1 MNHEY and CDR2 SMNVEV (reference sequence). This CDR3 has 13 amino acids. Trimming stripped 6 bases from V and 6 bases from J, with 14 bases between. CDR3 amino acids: CASRLRPGSEAFF. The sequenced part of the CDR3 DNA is TGTGCCAGCAGACTAAGGCCGGGGTCTGAA.

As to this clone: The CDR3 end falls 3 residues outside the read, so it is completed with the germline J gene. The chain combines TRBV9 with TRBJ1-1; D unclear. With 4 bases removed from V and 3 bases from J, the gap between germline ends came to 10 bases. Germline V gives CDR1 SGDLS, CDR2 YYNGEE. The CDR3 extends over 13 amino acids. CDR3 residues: CASSLDKDTEAFF. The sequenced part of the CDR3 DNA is TGTGCCAGCAGCCTTGACAAGGACACTGAA.